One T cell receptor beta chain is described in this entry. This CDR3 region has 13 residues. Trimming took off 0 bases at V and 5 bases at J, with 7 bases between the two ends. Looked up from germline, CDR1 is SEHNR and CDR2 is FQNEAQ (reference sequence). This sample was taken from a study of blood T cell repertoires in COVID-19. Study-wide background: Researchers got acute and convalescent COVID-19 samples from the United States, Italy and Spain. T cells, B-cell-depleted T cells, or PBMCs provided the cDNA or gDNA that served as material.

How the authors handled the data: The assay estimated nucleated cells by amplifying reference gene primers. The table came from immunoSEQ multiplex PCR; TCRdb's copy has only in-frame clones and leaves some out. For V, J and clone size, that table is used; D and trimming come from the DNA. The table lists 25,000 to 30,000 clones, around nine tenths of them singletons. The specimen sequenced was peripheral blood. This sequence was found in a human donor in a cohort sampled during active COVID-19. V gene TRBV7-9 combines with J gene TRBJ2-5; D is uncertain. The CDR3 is CASSLATTETQYF. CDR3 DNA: TGTGCCAGCAGCTTAGCAACTACGGAGACCCAGTACTTC.